These 14 T cell receptor beta chains were all obtained from the same sample, sequenced in a study of breast tumors, draining lymph nodes, adjacent tissues. TCRdb used MiXCR to reprocess the multiplex PCR reads, holding one entry per CDR3 protein. Altogether 100,000 or so distinct CDR3 sequences are present, around 21% being singletons, with the ten largest covering roughly 1.3%. Samples came from axillary lymph nodes draining the breast cancer. The sample consisted of axillary lymph node tissue. All receptors come from a female donor with breast cancer. Some clones in this sample may be carry-over from other donors' samples.

The chain recombines TRBV9 with TRBJ2-2; TRBD2 matches at 8 bases. Per the germline V gene, CDR1 is SGDLS and CDR2 is YYNGEE. CDR3 length: 15 residues. The trim removed 8 bases at V and 4 bases at J, leaving 10 bases unmatched. The CDR3 reads CASRGGGSSTGELFF. In DNA, the CDR3 is TGTGCCAGTCGGGGGGGGGGCTCGAGCACCGGGGAGCTGTTTTTT.

There are many counts of this clonotype. This rearrangement joins TRBV20-1 to TRBJ2-7; the D gene is possibly TRBD1 (6 bases). V was pared by 6 bases and J by 1 base, with 10 bases between. CDR3 length: 12 residues. The germline gives CDR1 DFQATT, CDR2 SNEGSKA (reference sequence). The CDR3: CSATDRSYEQYF. The CDR3 nucleotides are TGCAGTGCCACGGACAGATCCTACGAGCAGTACTTC.

This clonotype was detected many times. The chain couples TRBV10-3 to TRBJ1-2; D not certain. This CDR3 is built from 14 residues. Germline values: CDR1 ENHRY, CDR2 SYGVKD. Trimming removed 3 bases from V and 1 base from J, with 9 bases in between. The CDR3, as DNA: TGTGCCATCAGTGATAATTCGTTTAACTATGGCTACACCTTC. Translating it yields CAISDNSFNYGYTF.

This clonotype showed up many times. The chain is built from TRBV20-1 and TRBJ2-3; 9 bases are a match to TRBD2. The CDR3 runs 15 residues. The V and J ends lost 5 bases and 0 bases, in that order; junction bases with no gene match: 6. The germline CDR1 and CDR2 sequences are DFQATT and SNEGSKA (reference sequence). CDR3 DNA sequence: TGCAGTGCTCGAGGACTAGCGCGAAGCACAGATACGCAGTATTTT. Translated, it gives CSARGLARSTDTQYF.

Only a few counts were recorded for this clonotype. This sequence joins TRBV5-1 and TRBJ2-2; D possibly matches TRBD1 or TRBD2 (5 bases each). V lost 4 bases to trimming and J lost 0 bases, with 10 bases between them. Germline CDR1 and CDR2: SGHRS and YFSETQ. This CDR3 is 15 amino acids long. The CDR3 spells CASSRDPPNTGELFF. CDR3 sequence (DNA): TGCGCCAGCAGCCGGGACCCACCGAACACCGGGGAGCTGTTTTTT.

In its sample, this clonotype was seen many times. This chain joins TRBV27 and TRBJ1-2, with 8 bases fitting TRBD1. Germline loops: CDR1 MNHEY, CDR2 SMNVEV (reference sequence). V lost 2 bases to trimming and J lost 7 bases; unmatched junction nucleotides: 3. This CDR3 comprises 13 residues. CDR3 in DNA: TGTGCCAGCAGTTTAGGACAGGGAGTTGGCTACACCTTC. As protein: CASSLGQGVGYTF.

The table lists this clonotype with many counts. The chain combines TRBV14 with TRBJ2-1; unclear D gene. Per germline, CDR1 SGHDN and CDR2 FVKESK. Trimming took 4 bases from V and 4 from J, leaving 14 bases between them. This CDR3 is built from 15 residues. The CDR3 sequence: CASSPAGASYNEQFF. The CDR3, as DNA: TGTGCCAGCAGCCCCGCCGGAGCCAGTTACAATGAGCAGTTCTTC.

This clonotype has ten or more counts. The chain has TRBV20-1 and TRBJ2-7; perhaps TRBD1 as D (5 bases). The germline gives CDR1 DFQATT, CDR2 SNEGSKA (reference sequence). CDR3 size: 14 residues. Trimming took off 0 bases at V and 6 bases at J, with 15 bases between the two ends. The CDR3 DNA reads as TGCAGTGCTAGAGATAGGGCATGGGGCTTCGAGCAGTACTTC. It yields the protein CSARDRAWGFEQYF.

This sequence joins TRBV3-1 and TRBJ2-7; TRBD1 aligns across 11 bases. The ends lost 0 bases at V and 2 bases at J; junction bases unmatched: 12. Germline values: CDR1 LGHDT, CDR2 YNNKEL (reference sequence). This CDR3 comprises 19 residues. The CDR3 region is CASSQEGGQGAPTAYEQYF. CDR3 coding DNA: TGTGCCAGCAGCCAAGAAGGAGGACAGGGGGCCCCTACCGCCTACGAGCAGTACTTC.

With respect to this clonotype: A single base separates this from a much larger clone, so it may be a read error. Without the conserved terminal phenylalanine or tryptophan, this CDR3 likely stems from a read error. The V gene is TRBV28, the J gene TRBJ2-7; maybe TRBD2 (5 bases). Trimming took off 2 bases at V and 3 bases at J, with 11 bases between the two ends. Germline V gives CDR1 MDHEN, CDR2 SYDVKM. The CDR3 runs 14 residues. CDR3 amino acids: CASSLGSGVYEQYL. In DNA, the CDR3 is TGTGCCAGCAGTTTAGGAAGCGGTGTCTACGAGCAGTACCTC.

The table lists this clonotype with many counts. In nucleotides, the CDR3 is TGCGCCAGCAGCTTACAGGGGTGGGGGCCAGATACGCAGTATTTT. This encodes CASSLQGWGPDTQYF. This chain joins TRBV5-1 and TRBJ2-3; 7 nucleotides agree with TRBD1. The CDR3 spans 15 residues. V was pared by 2 bases and J by 4 bases, with 7 bases of the junction left unmatched. Germline V gene sequence: CDR1 SGHRS, CDR2 YFSETQ.

This clonotype was detected ten times or more. The chain carries TRBV5-1 and TRBJ2-7; 9 bases line up with TRBD2. CDR3 length: 15 residues. CDR1 SGHRS and CDR2 YFSETQ come from the germline V gene. Trimming at V came to 0 bases and at J to 5 bases, leaving 6 bases not matched to a gene. The CDR3 bases are TGCGCCAGCAGCTTGGCTAGCGGGAACCGGAACGAGCAGTACTTC. Translating gives CASSLASGNRNEQYF. Filled out from reference TRBV5-1 and TRBJ2-7, the complete variable domain reads KAGVTQTPRYLIKTRGQQVTLSCSPISGHRSVSWYQQTPGQGLQFLFEYFSETQRNKGNFPGRFSGRQFSNSRSEMNVSTLELGDSALYLCASSLASGNRNEQYFGPGTRLTVT.

There are many counts of this clonotype. The rearrangement uses TRBV6-1 and TRBJ1-2; a possible D gene is TRBD1 (6 bases). The V and J ends lost 7 bases and 3 bases respectively, with 9 bases between them. Germline V lookup: CDR1 MNHNS, CDR2 SASEGT. The CDR3 runs to 12 residues. This CDR3 is CASTQGYYGYTF. The CDR3 DNA reads TGTGCCAGCACACAGGGTTACTATGGCTACACCTTC.

This clonotype was found many times. The rearrangement links TRBV5-1 to TRBJ2-1; 9 bases fit TRBD1. Germline V gene sequence: CDR1 SGHRS, CDR2 YFSETQ. The CDR3 spans 15 residues. J lost 3 bases, V lost 4 bases, and 5 bases had no gene match. The CDR3 loop reads CASSRGQGYYNEQFF. The CDR3 DNA reads as TGCGCCAGCAGCCGGGGACAGGGATACTACAATGAGCAGTTCTTC.